A single sample gave rise to the 5 T cell receptor beta chains below, sequenced in a study of T cells in localized non-small cell lung cancer. Clones were read by immunoSEQ multiplex PCR, and TCRdb kept only the in-frame ones, dropping some. The sample shows about 2,100 clones, more than 30% of them seen only once. This sample comprised lung tumor tissue, obtained before any cancer treatment. The receptors were gathered from a man aged 40 to 70 with stage I lung adenocarcinoma.

The chain uses TRBV19 and TRBJ1-1; D call uncertain. CDR1 is LNHDA, CDR2 SQIVND, per germline (reference sequence). This CDR3 region has 15 residues. Deletions cut 1 base from V and 1 base from J, with 10 bases between. DNA for the CDR3: TGTGCCAGTAGTATAGGGCGGGCAAAGAACACTGAAGCTTTCTTT. Its translation is CASSIGRAKNTEAFF.

This clone was seen a handful of times. V and J are TRBV9 and TRBJ2-7; no clear D gene. Looked up from germline, CDR1 is SGDLS and CDR2 is YYNGEE. V was trimmed by 6 bases and J by 0 bases, leaving 13 bases between them. The CDR3 is 14 residues long. CDR3 sequence reads: CASNPGGSSYEQYF. Here the CDR3 DNA reads TGTGCCAGCAACCCCGGCGGAAGCTCCTACGAGCAGTACTTC.

Here the CDR3 DNA reads TGTGCCAGCAGCGATTCGACAGGGCGTGGAAACACCATATATTTT. As protein: CASSDSTGRGNTIYF. This chain uses TRBV6-8 with TRBJ1-3; TRBD1 matches at 7 bases. V lost 6 bases, J lost 3 bases, and 8 bases stayed unmatched. This CDR3 comprises 15 residues. CDR1 is MNHGY and CDR2 is SAAAGT in the germline V gene.

This clone rates as medium-sized. The chain is built from TRBV11-3 and TRBJ2-7, with 8 bases matching TRBD2. CDR3 length: 16 amino acids. The V gene's germline CDR1 is SGHNT and CDR2 YENEEA. V gave up 5 bases and J gave up 6 bases; unmatched junction bases: 15. The CDR3 DNA reads TGTGCCAGCAGCCCATCCGTTTGGCGGGGGGTCTCCGAGCAGTACTTC. Translated: CASSPSVWRGVSEQYF.

By share, this clone counts as medium-sized. V gene TRBV11-3 combines with J gene TRBJ1-5; D is undetermined. From germline, CDR1 is SGHNT and CDR2 YENEEA. The length of the CDR3 is 14 residues. The V end was cut by 3 bases, the J end by 2 bases, with 8 bases between. The CDR3 sequence is CASSFSMGNQPQHF. DNA of the CDR3: TGTGCCAGCAGCTTCAGTATGGGCAATCAGCCCCAGCATTTT.